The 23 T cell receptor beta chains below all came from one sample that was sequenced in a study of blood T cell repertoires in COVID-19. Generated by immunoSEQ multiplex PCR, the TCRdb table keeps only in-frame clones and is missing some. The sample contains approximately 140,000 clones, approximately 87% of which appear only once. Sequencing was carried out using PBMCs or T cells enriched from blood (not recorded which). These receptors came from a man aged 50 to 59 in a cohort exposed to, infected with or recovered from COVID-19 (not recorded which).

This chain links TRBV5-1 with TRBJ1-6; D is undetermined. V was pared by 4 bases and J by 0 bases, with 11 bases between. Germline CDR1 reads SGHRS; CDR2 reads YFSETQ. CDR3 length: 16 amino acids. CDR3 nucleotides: TGCGCCAGCAGCCTGGACGGGTGCTCCTATAATTCACCCCTCCACTTT. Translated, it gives CASSLDGCSYNSPLHF.

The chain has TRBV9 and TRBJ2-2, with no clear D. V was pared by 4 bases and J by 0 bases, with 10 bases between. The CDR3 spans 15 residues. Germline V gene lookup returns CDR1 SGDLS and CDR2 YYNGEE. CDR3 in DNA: TGTGCCAGCAGCTTTGACTCTACGAACACCGGGGAGCTGTTTTTT. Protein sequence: CASSFDSTNTGELFF.

In nucleotides, the CDR3 is TGTGCCAGCGCCCCCGGGACTTTCCCCACAGATACGCAGTATTTT. Translated: CASAPGTFPTDTQYF. The chain recombines TRBV9 with TRBJ2-3, with D possibly being TRBD2 (6 bases). CDR1 is SGDLS, CDR2 YYNGEE, per germline. CDR3 length: 15 residues. V was trimmed by 7 bases and J by 2 bases, leaving 17 bases between them. The full variable domain, rest sourced from reference TRBV9 and TRBJ2-3, is DSGVTQTPKHLITATGQRVTLRCSPRSGDLSVYWYQQSLDQGLQFLIQYYNGEERAKGNILERFSAQQFPDLHSELNLSSLELGDSALYFCASAPGTFPTDTQYFGPGTRLTVL.

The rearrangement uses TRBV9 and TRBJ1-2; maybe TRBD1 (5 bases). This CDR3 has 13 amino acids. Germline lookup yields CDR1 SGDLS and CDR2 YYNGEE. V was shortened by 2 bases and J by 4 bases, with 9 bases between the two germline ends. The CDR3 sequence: CASSVGGIYGYTF. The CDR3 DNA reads TGTGCCAGCAGCGTCGGGGGGATCTATGGCTACACCTTC. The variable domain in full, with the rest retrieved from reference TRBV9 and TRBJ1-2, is DSGVTQTPKHLITATGQRVTLRCSPRSGDLSVYWYQQSLDQGLQFLIQYYNGEERAKGNILERFSAQQFPDLHSELNLSSLELGDSALYFCASSVGGIYGYTFGSGTRLTVV.

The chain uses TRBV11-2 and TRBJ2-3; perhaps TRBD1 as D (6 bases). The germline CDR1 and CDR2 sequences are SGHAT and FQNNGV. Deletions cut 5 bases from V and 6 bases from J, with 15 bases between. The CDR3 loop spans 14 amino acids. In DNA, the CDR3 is TGTGCCAGCAGCCTGTCAGGGGTGGCCGATACGCAGTATTTT. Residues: CASSLSGVADTQYF.

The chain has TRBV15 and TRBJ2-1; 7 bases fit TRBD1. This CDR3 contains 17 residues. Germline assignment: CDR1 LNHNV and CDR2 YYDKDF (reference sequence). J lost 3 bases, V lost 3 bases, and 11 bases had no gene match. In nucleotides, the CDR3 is TGTGCCACCAGCAGGATTCCTGGGGACAGAAACTACAATGAGCAGTTCTTC. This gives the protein CATSRIPGDRNYNEQFF.

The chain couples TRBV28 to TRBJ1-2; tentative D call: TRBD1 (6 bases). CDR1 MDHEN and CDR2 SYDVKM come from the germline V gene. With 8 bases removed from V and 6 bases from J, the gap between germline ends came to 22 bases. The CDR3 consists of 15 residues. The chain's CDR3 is CASRLGGAREDGYTF. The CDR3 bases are TGTGCCAGCCGGTTGGGGGGGGCAAGGGAGGATGGCTACACCTTC.

The CDR3 loop reads CASSGAGLAYEQYF. DNA of the CDR3: TGTGCCAGCAGCGGCGCGGGCCTGGCCTACGAGCAGTACTTC. This chain connects TRBV9 to TRBJ2-7, with a weak D call TRBD2 (5 bases). This CDR3 is built from 14 residues. Trimming cost V 3 bases and J 2 bases, with 12 bases left between them. Germline values: CDR1 SGDLS, CDR2 YYNGEE.

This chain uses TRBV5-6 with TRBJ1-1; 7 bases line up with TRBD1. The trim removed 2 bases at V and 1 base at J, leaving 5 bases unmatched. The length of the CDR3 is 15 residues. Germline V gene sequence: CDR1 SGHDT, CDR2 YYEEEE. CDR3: CASSFGGTANTEAFF. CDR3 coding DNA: TGTGCCAGCAGCTTTGGAGGGACAGCGAACACTGAAGCTTTCTTT.

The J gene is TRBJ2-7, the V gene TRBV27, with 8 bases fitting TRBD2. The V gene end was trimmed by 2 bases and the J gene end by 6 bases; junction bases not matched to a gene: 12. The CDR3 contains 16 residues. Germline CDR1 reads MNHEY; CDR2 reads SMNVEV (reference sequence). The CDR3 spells CASSLGGTSRGLEQYF. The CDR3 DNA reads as TGTGCCAGCAGTTTAGGGGGGACTAGTCGAGGGCTCGAGCAGTACTTC.

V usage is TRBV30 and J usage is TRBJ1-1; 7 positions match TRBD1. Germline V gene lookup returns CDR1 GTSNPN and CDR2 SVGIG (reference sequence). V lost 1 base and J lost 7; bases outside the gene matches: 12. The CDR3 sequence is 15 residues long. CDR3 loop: CAWSARIGTAYEAFF. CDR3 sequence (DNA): TGTGCCTGGAGTGCTAGGATCGGGACAGCATATGAAGCTTTCTTT.

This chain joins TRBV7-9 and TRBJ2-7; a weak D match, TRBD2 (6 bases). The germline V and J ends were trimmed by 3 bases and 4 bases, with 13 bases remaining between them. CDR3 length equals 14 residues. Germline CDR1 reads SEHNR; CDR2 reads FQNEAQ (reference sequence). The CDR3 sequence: CASSLRGSGYEQYF. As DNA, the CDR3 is TGTGCCAGCAGCTTGCGGGGTTCTGGATACGAGCAGTACTTC.

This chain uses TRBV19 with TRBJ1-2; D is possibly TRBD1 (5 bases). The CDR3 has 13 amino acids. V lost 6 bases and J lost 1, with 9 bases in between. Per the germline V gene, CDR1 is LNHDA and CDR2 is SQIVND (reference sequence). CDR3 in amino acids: CASSHRSNYGYTF. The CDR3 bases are TGTGCCAGTAGCCACAGGAGTAACTATGGCTACACCTTC.

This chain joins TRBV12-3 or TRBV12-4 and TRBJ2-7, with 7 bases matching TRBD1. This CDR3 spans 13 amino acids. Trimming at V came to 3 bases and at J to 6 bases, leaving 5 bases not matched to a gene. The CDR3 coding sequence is TGTGCCAGCAGTTTCAGAACAGGGGTCGAGCAGTACTTC. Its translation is CASSFRTGVEQYF.

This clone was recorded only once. CDR3 sequence reads: CSVRKPDRSSCFNEKLFF. The CDR3 DNA follows: TGCAGCGTTAGAAAACCGGACAGGTCCTCTTGCTTTAATGAAAAACTGTTTTTT. The chain employs TRBV29-1 and TRBJ1-4; TRBD1 matches at 7 bases. The V and J ends lost 5 bases and 4 bases, in that order; junction bases with no gene match: 19. CDR3 length: 18 amino acids. Germline V gene data show CDR1 as SQVTM and CDR2 as ANQGSEA.

CDR3 DNA: TGCGCCAGCAGCGGACAACAGGGGTTGAACACTGAAGCTTTCTTT. It codes for CASSGQQGLNTEAFF. The genes are TRBV5-1 and TRBJ1-1, with 7 bases aligning to TRBD1. Germline trimming cut 4 bases from V and 0 bases from J; bases unmatched to any gene: 6. Germline assignment: CDR1 SGHRS and CDR2 YFSETQ. The CDR3 loop spans 15 amino acids.

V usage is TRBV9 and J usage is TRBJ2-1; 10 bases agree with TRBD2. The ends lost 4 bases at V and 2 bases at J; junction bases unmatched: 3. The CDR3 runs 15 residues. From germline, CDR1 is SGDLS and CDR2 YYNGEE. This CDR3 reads CASSTSGNTYNEQFF. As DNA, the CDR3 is TGTGCCAGCAGCACTAGCGGGAACACCTACAATGAGCAGTTCTTC.

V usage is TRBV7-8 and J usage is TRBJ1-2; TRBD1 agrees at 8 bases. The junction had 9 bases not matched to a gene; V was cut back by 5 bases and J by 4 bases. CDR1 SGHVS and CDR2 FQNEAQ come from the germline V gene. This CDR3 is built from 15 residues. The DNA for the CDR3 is TGTGCCAGCAGCGTCATACCGACAGGGGTCTATGGCTACACCTTC. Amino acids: CASSVIPTGVYGYTF.

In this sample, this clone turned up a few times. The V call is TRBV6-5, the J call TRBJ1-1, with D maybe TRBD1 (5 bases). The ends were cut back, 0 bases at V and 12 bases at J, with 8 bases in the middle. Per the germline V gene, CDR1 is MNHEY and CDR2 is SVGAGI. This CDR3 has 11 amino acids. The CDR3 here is CASSYSWTTFF. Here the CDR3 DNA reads TGTGCCAGCAGTTACTCGTGGACAACTTTCTTT.

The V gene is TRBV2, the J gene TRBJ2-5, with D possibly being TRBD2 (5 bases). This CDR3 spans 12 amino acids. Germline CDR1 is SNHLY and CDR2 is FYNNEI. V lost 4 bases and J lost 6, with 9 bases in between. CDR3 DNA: TGTGCCAGCAGTGGTCCGGGGAAGACCCAGTACTTC. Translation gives CASSGPGKTQYF.

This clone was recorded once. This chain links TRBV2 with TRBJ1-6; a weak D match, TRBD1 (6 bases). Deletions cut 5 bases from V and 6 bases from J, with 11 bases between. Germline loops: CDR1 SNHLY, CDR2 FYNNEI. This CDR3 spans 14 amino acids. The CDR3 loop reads CASSRDRSNSPLHF. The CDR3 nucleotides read TGTGCCAGCAGTCGAGACAGGTCTAATTCACCCCTCCACTTT.

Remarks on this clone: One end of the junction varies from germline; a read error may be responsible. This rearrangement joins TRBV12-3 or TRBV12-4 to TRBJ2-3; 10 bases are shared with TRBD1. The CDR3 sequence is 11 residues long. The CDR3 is CATQGTGQGTF. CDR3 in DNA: TGTGCCACCCAAGGCACGGGACAGGGGACCTTT.

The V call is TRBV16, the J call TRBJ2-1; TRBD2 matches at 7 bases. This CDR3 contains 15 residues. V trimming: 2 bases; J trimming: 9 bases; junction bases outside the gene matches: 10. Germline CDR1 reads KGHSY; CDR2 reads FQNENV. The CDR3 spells CASSQGMGSGGEQFF. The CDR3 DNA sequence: TGTGCCAGCAGCCAAGGGATGGGATCGGGAGGTGAGCAGTTCTTC. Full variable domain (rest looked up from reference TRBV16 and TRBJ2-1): GEEVAQTPKHLVRGEGQKAKLYCAPIKGHSYVFWYQQVLKNEFKFLISFQNENVFDETGMPKERFSAKCLPNSPCSLEIQATKLEDSAVYFCASSQGMGSGGEQFFGPGTRLTVL.